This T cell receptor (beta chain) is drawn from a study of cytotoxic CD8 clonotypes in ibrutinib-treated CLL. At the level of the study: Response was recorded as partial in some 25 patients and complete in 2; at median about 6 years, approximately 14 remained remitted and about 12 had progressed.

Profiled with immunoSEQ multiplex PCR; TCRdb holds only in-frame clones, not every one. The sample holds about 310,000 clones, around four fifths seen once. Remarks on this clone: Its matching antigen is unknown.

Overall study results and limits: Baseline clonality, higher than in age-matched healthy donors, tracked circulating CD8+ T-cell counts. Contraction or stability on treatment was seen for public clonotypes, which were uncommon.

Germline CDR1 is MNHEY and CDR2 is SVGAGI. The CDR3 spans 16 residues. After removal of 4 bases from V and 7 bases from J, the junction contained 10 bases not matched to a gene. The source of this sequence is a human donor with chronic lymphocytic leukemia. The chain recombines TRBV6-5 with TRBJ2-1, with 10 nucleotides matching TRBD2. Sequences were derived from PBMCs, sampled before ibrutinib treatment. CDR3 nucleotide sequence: TGTGCCAGCAGTTTCCTTGGAGCGGGAGGGAAAAATGAGCAGTTCTTC. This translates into CASSFLGAGGKNEQFF.